This T cell receptor beta chain derives from a study of HIV-infected patients and healthy controls. Between the trimmed V and J ends, which lost 7 bases and 10 bases, there was a span of 16 bases. Germline loops: CDR1 LGHDT, CDR2 YNNKEL (reference sequence). The CDR3 loop spans 12 amino acids. TCRdb recomputed calls from the 5' RACE reads with MiXCR, one row per CDR3 protein. The sample consists of more than 60,000 distinct CDR3 sequences, over 15% of them appearing once. This clonotype appeared many times. This TCR came from a human donor in good health. This chain joins TRBV3-1 and TRBJ1-1; D perhaps matches TRBD1 (6 bases). The sample was CD4+ T cells from blood. The CDR3 protein is CASTLAGAGAFF. Here the CDR3 DNA reads TGTGCCAGCACCCTGGCGGGGGCAGGAGCTTTCTTT.